These 8 T cell receptor beta chains originate from one sample sequenced in a study of molecular identifiers for immune sequencing clone quantification. TCRdb recomputed calls from the PCR reads with MiXCR, one row per CDR3 protein. Here the sample spans some 100,000 distinct CDR3 sequences, roughly 19% being singletons. What was sequenced was naive CD8+ T cells from blood, with Jurkat cell RNA spiked in. Stated subset: FACS-sorted CD8+CD4-CCR7+CD45RA+ naive T cells. These TCRs come from a human donor in good health. Some libraries in this study had Jurkat cell RNA spiked in.

This clonotype has ten or more counts. The chain couples TRBV28 to TRBJ2-3, with D possibly being TRBD2 (6 bases). The V end was cut by 4 bases, the J end by 3 bases, with 20 bases between. Germline CDR1 is MDHEN and CDR2 is SYDVKM. This CDR3 has 17 amino acids. The CDR3 bases are TGTGCCAGCAGTTCCCCTTTCCGACTAGGCGAAACAGATACGCAGTATTTT. Protein: CASSSPFRLGETDTQYF. The full variable domain, in which reference TRBV28 and TRBJ2-3 provide the parts outside the CDR3, is DVKVTQSSRYLVKRTGEKVFLECVQDMDHENMFWYRQDPGLGLRLIYFSYDVKMKEKGDIPEGYSVSREKKERFSLILESASTNQTSMYLCASSSPFRLGETDTQYFGPGTRLTVL.

About this clonotype: This may arise from a read error, as a much more abundant clone is one base away. The conserved phenylalanine or tryptophan is not found at the CDR3 terminus, so this likely reflects a read error. V usage is TRBV7-9 and J usage is TRBJ2-4; maybe TRBD2 (6 bases). The CDR3 covers 15 residues. Per the germline V gene, CDR1 is SEHNR and CDR2 is FQNEAQ (reference sequence). The V end lost 6 bases, the J end lost 0 bases, and 12 bases lay between the germline ends. The CDR3 spells CASSRSGLAKNIQYS. The CDR3 region has the DNA TGTGCCAGCAGTCGTAGCGGACTAGCCAAAAACATTCAGTACTCC.

This clonotype was picked up many times. The chain uses TRBV15 and TRBJ2-3, with TRBD1 identical over 7 bases. The CDR3 extends over 18 amino acids. The ends lost 4 bases at V and 0 bases at J; junction bases unmatched: 13. Germline lookup yields CDR1 LNHNV and CDR2 YYDKDF (reference sequence). The CDR3 bases are TGTGCCACCAGCACCGAAAAGGGGACAGCTACTAGCACAGATACGCAGTATTTT. It yields the protein CATSTEKGTATSTDTQYF.

This clonotype occurred many times. The chain combines TRBV29-1 with TRBJ1-2; 9 bases are a match to TRBD1. V was clipped by 6 bases and J by 8 bases; unmatched bases: 7. The CDR3 is 12 amino acids. Germline CDR1 and CDR2: SQVTM and ANQGSEA. CDR3 in amino acids: CSVRDRAAGYTF. In nucleotides, the CDR3 is TGCAGCGTGCGGGACAGGGCGGCAGGCTACACCTTC.

At least ten counts were recorded for this clonotype. The V call is TRBV5-6, the J call TRBJ1-1; D is possibly TRBD1 (5 bases). Looked up from germline, CDR1 is SGHDT and CDR2 is YYEEEE. This CDR3 is 14 amino acids long. Trimming cost V 4 bases and J 2 bases, with 12 bases left between them. The CDR3 coding sequence is TGTGCCAGCAGCATGGGGACGGTCAACACTGAAGCTTTCTTT. Amino acids: CASSMGTVNTEAFF.

This clonotype has ten or more counts. The V call is TRBV21-1, the J call TRBJ2-5; TRBD2 was called by the table and not checked on the DNA. TRBV21-1 is deemed a pseudogene. This CDR3 is 14 amino acids long. CDR3 coding DNA: TGTGCCAGCAGCGAGCGGGAGAAAGAAGAGACCCAGTACTTC. It translates to CASSEREKEETQYF.

Worth noting for this clonotype: A read error may explain this, as a much larger clone is one base away. This sequence joins TRBV12-3 or TRBV12-4 and TRBJ1-1; D is uncertain. The CDR3 sequence is 16 residues long. The DNA for the CDR3 is TGTGCCAGCAGTTTATATACGGCATTTAAGAACACTGAAGCTTCCTTT. This gives the protein CASSLYTAFKNTEASF.

In its sample, this clonotype was seen many times. The chain couples TRBV5-6 to TRBJ1-5; D is ambiguous. Per germline, CDR1 SGHDT and CDR2 YYEEEE. Between the trimmed V and J ends, which lost 4 bases and 3 bases, there was a span of 8 bases. CDR3 length: 13 residues. The CDR3 DNA reads TGTGCCAGCAGCGCCCGGGACAATCAGCCCCAGCATTTT. Translated, it gives CASSARDNQPQHF.